The rows below give T cell receptor beta chains drawn from one sample of a study of T cell responses to AZD1222 COVID-19 vaccine. Method: immunoSEQ multiplex PCR; TCRdb's copy keeps in-frame clones and lacks some. The data show around 110,000 clones, around 90% seen once. The sequencing here drew on peripheral blood, taken 28 days after the second AZD1222 dose. These receptors were taken from an adult who received the AZD1222 COVID-19 vaccine. CDR3s include the opening cysteine and the closing phenylalanine or tryptophan. Each record gives: D gene, clone size, V gene, J gene, CDR3 protein, CDR3 DNA. D genes are given only for firm matches. Size tells how often a clone was seen (once, few, many) or the class of an expanded clone, and some rows leave it out.

>TRBD1|NA|TRBV24-1|TRBJ2-7
CATKAGGTGSNEQYF
TGTGCCACCAAGGCAGGGGGGACAGGGTCCAACGAGCAGTACTTC
>NA|NA|TRBV7-2|TRBJ2-7
CASSSGLSGEQYF
TGTGCCAGCAGTTCGGGATTGTCGGGCGAGCAGTACTTC
>NA|NA|TRBV4-1|TRBJ1-4
CASSQDPGHGRGREKLFF
TGCGCCAGCAGCCAAGACCCGGGACACGGCCGCGGGCGGGAAAAACTGTTTTTT
>NA|once|TRBV9|TRBJ1-2
CASSVAVGGWGYTF
TGTGCCAGCAGCGTAGCTGTTGGAGGCTGGGGCTACACCTTC
>NA|NA|TRBV19|TRBJ2-5
CASSIGAGEETQYF
TGTGCCAGTAGTATAGGGGCAGGAGAGGAGACCCAGTACTTC
>TRBD1|NA|TRBV6-6|TRBJ1-5
CASSRQGGNQPQHF
TGTGCCAGCAGTCGACAGGGGGGGAATCAGCCCCAGCATTTT
>NA|NA|TRBV6-5|TRBJ2-7
CASAPGPDDEQYF
TGTGCCAGCGCTCCGGGACCGGACGACGAGCAGTACTTC
>NA|NA|TRBV6-5|TRBJ1-1
CASSSRGDYTEAFF
TGTGCCAGCAGTTCGAGAGGGGACTACACTGAAGCTTTCTTT
>NA|NA|TRBV6-4|TRBJ1-2
CASSATPDGNYGYTF
TGTGCCAGCAGTGCCACCCCGGACGGGAACTATGGCTACACCTTC
>NA|NA|TRBV6-5|TRBJ2-5
CASREETQYF
TGTGCCAGCAGGGAAGAGACCCAGTACTTC
>NA|NA|TRBV11-2|TRBJ2-1
CASSLDKGHYNEQFF
TGTGCCAGCAGCTTAGATAAGGGACATTACAATGAGCAGTTCTTC
>NA|few|TRBV3-1/TRBV3-2|TRBJ2-2
CASTDSGLTGELFF
TGTGCCAGCACCGATTCGGGGCTCACCGGGGAGCTGTTTTTT
>NA|NA|TRBV7-9|TRBJ1-2
CASSLSTDYGYTF
TGTGCCAGCAGCTTAAGTACAGACTATGGCTACACCTTC
>NA|NA|TRBV5-6|TRBJ2-7
CASSFGDSQQYF
TGTGCCAGCAGCTTCGGTGACAGTCAGCAGTACTTC
>NA|NA|TRBV6-5|TRBJ1-5
CASSSLSGQPQHF
TGTGCCAGCAGCTCCCTTTCAGGGCAGCCCCAGCATTTT
>TRBD1|NA|TRBV5-6|TRBJ2-1
CASSWEPGQGLGGQFF
TGTGCCAGCAGCTGGGAACCGGGACAGGGGTTAGGGGGGCAGTTCTTC
>TRBD1|NA|TRBV9|TRBJ1-5
CASSPGTGYSNQPQHF
TGTGCCAGCAGCCCGGGGACAGGGTATAGCAATCAGCCCCAGCATTTT
>TRBD1|NA|TRBV3-1/TRBV3-2|TRBJ1-4
CASRPDRGRANEKLFF
TGTGCCAGCAGGCCGGACAGGGGTAGGGCTAATGAAAAACTGTTTTTT
>NA|NA|TRBV3-1/TRBV3-2|TRBJ2-7
CASSQGDSTYRVSYEQYF
TGTGCCAGCAGCCAAGGCGACTCGACATATAGGGTCTCCTACGAGCAGTACTTC
>NA|NA|TRBV6-1|TRBJ1-4
CASSERGSNEKLFF
TGTGCCAGCAGTGAGCGGGGATCTAATGAAAAACTGTTTTTT
>TRBD1|once|TRBV18|TRBJ1-2
CASSPVKDRGNYGYTF
TGTGCCAGCTCACCGGTGAAGGACAGGGGGAACTATGGCTACACCTTC
>TRBD1|NA|TRBV2|TRBJ2-4
CASREREGQGNIQYF
TGTGCCAGCAGGGAACGAGAGGGACAGGGAAACATTCAGTACTTC
>TRBD1|NA|TRBV7-6|TRBJ2-1
CASSPGTGEYNEQFF
TGTGCCAGCAGCCCAGGGACAGGAGAATACAATGAGCAGTTCTTC
>NA|NA|TRBV4-3|TRBJ1-4
CASSGGPTTNEKLFF
TGCGCCAGCAGCGGAGGACCTACAACTAATGAAAAACTGTTTTTT
>NA|NA|TRBV7-9|TRBJ2-7
CASSLHQLEQYF
TGTGCCAGCAGCTTACATCAGCTCGAGCAGTACTTC
>NA|once|TRBV24-1|TRBJ1-6
CAPRQGINSPLHF
TGTGCCCCCCGCCAAGGTATTAACTCACCCCTCCACTTT
>TRBD1|NA|TRBV2|TRBJ1-5
CASSPGTGGNQPQHF
TGTGCCAGCAGTCCCGGGACAGGGGGCAATCAGCCCCAGCATTTT
>TRBD2|NA|TRBV23-1|TRBJ2-3
CASSRPGLAGESDTQYF
TGCGCCAGCAGTCGCCCGGGACTAGCGGGGGAGTCAGATACGCAGTATTTT
>NA|NA|TRBV7-9|TRBJ1-6
CASSSGPYNSPLHF
TGTGCCAGCAGCTCAGGACCCTATAATTCACCCCTCCACTTT
>TRBD2|NA|TRBV19|TRBJ2-7
CASSIAIGRERGKAYEQYF
TGTGCCAGTAGTATCGCAATCGGGCGGGAGAGGGGAAAAGCCTACGAGCAGTACTTC
>NA|NA|TRBV4-1|TRBJ2-1
CASSPEVGRDEQFF
TGCGCCAGCAGCCCAGAAGTAGGGCGGGATGAGCAGTTCTTC
>TRBD2|NA|TRBV12-5|TRBJ2-7
CASGPGLAAEQYF
TGTGCTAGTGGTCCAGGACTAGCTGCCGAGCAGTACTTC
>TRBD2|NA|TRBV13|TRBJ2-2
CASSLLAGGPVTGELFF
TGTGCCAGCAGCCTACTAGCGGGGGGGCCTGTAACCGGGGAGCTGTTTTTT
>TRBD1|few|TRBV5-1|TRBJ1-2
CASSLGQDRQGYTF
TGCGCCAGCAGCTTAGGACAGGACCGTCAAGGCTACACCTTC
>NA|NA|TRBV2|TRBJ2-1
CASSVNRDLHNEQFF
TGTGCCAGCAGTGTGAACCGGGACCTCCACAATGAGCAGTTCTTC
>NA|NA|TRBV5-1|TRBJ1-2
CASSPGHIYGYTF
TGCGCCAGCAGCCCGGGACACATCTATGGCTACACCTTC
>NA|NA|TRBV4-1|TRBJ1-5
CASSQAPASNQPQHF
TGCGCCAGCAGCCAAGCTCCAGCTAGCAATCAGCCCCAGCATTTT
>TRBD1|NA|TRBV6-5|TRBJ1-5
CASQRQGYNQPQHF
TGTGCCAGCCAGAGACAGGGGTACAATCAGCCCCAGCATTTT
>NA|NA|TRBV19|TRBJ1-6
CASSITPGRSNSPLHF
TGTGCCAGTAGTATAACCCCGGGACGTTCTAATTCACCCCTCCACTTT
>NA|NA|TRBV6-1|TRBJ1-2
CASSEDPRDIGGYGYTF
TGTGCCAGCAGTGAAGACCCCCGGGACATAGGAGGCTATGGCTACACCTTC
>NA|NA|TRBV3-1/TRBV3-2|TRBJ1-5
CASSQDTGQPQHF
TGTGCCAGCAGCCAAGATACAGGACAGCCCCAGCATTTT
>TRBD1|NA|TRBV6-5|TRBJ1-4
CASSDRESNEKLFF
TGTGCCAGCAGCGACAGGGAATCTAATGAAAAACTGTTTTTT
>NA|NA|TRBV3-1/TRBV3-2|TRBJ1-4
CASSQELLSNEKLFF
TGTGCCAGCAGCCAAGAACTACTCTCCAATGAAAAACTGTTTTTT
>NA|NA|TRBV6-5|TRBJ1-2
CASSYGKGTYGYTF
TGTGCCAGCAGTTACGGGAAGGGAACCTATGGCTACACCTTC
>TRBD2|NA|TRBV4-3|TRBJ2-1
CASSRNTRSAGTHNEQFF
TGCGCCAGCAGCCGGAACACGAGGTCAGCGGGGACCCACAATGAGCAGTTCTTC
>NA|NA|TRBV6-1|TRBJ2-3
CASSEGYLSTDTQYF
TGTGCCAGCAGTGAGGGGTACCTTAGCACAGATACGCAGTATTTT
>NA|NA|TRBV19|TRBJ1-2
CASTGGGYGYTF
TGTGCCAGTACGGGCGGTGGCTATGGCTACACCTTC